This T cell receptor (beta chain) was observed in a study of monozygotic twins with inflammatory bowel disease. Study results and caveats: Results did not support any single strong IBD-associated signal or clonotype. IBD patients shared fewer clonotypes with other individuals than healthy twins, especially patients with disease activity signs.

CDR1 is SGHAT and CDR2 is FQNNGV in the germline V gene. CDR3 size: 15 residues. On this clonotype itself: What it binds is not known.

TCRdb reprocessed the 5' RACE reads and keeps a single row for each CDR3 protein, giving no DNA. This sample's table reports approximately 330,000 distinct CDR3 sequences. The V gene is TRBV11-2, the J gene TRBJ1-1. The TCR comes from a human donor with ulcerative colitis or Crohn's disease, or a healthy co-twin of an affected twin (not recorded which). Material: blood. This CDR3 is CASSLGGRGFSEAFF.